The source of this T cell receptor (beta chain) is a study of blood T cells in healthy people across ages. The ends lost 0 bases at V and 0 bases at J; junction bases unmatched: 7. This CDR3 comprises 17 residues. Germline CDR1 MNHEY, CDR2 SVGAGI. Then a second PCR, running about 6 to 12 cycles, was carried out with a sample-barcoded 5' primer and a J-beta primer mix. Via MiXCR, TCRdb re-called the 5' RACE reads, giving one row per CDR3 protein. The sample records 700,000 to 950,000 distinct CDR3 sequences, roughly 50% being singletons. The chain links TRBV6-5 to TRBJ1-1; 7 bases agree with TRBD1. The clonotype originates from a young man in good health. Sequenced input: blood. Here the CDR3 reads CASSYSTGQPMNTEAFF. CDR3 bases: TGTGCCAGCAGTTACTCGACGGGACAGCCCATGAACACTGAAGCTTTCTTT.